The entry below describes one T cell receptor beta chain. Antigen: not known. This sample is part of a study of chemoradiotherapy in HPV16-positive cancers. Study background: Candidate HPV-specific clones and shared TCR motifs came from a couple of HPV16-positive patients.

Germline V gene data show CDR1 as GTSNPN and CDR2 as SVGIG (reference sequence). V was clipped by 1 base and J by 3 bases; unmatched bases: 3. The CDR3 consists of 14 residues. Assay: immunoSEQ multiplex PCR; the TCRdb copy retains only in-frame clones and omits some. The table lists about 13,000 clones, under 85% of them singletons, with roughly 5.7% in the top ten. Repeated repertoire sampling spanned the course of chemoradiotherapy. Study-level points and caveats: Candidate HPV-specific clones and E7-related TCR motifs grew in tumor during treatment.

The TCR originated in a human donor with HPV-associated anogenital cancer. The source was blood, collected from a patient who underwent chemoradiotherapy. The V gene is TRBV30, the J gene TRBJ2-7; TRBD1 aligns across 10 bases. CDR3 sequence reads: CAWSGGTGDYEQYF. The CDR3 DNA reads as TGTGCCTGGAGTGGGGGGACAGGGGACTACGAGCAGTACTTC.